The 22 T cell receptor beta chains presented below share a single source sample, sequenced in a study of T cell responses to AZD1222 COVID-19 vaccine. Sequencing used immunoSEQ multiplex PCR; TCRdb keeps in-frame clones, though not all of them. The repertoire consists of some 130,000 clones, with around 93% occurring once and the leading ten covering about 3%. The specimen comprised peripheral blood, sampled on day 0 of AZD1222 vaccination. These receptors originate from an adult in good health.

This chain connects TRBV6-2 or TRBV6-3 to TRBJ1-3; no firm D call. V lost 2 bases and J lost 1, with 6 bases in between. The CDR3 totals 14 residues. Germline-derived CDR1 and CDR2 are MNHEY and SVGEGT. CDR3 sequence: CASSYVGSGNTIYF. The CDR3 DNA follows: TGTGCCAGCAGTTACGTTGGGTCTGGAAACACCATATATTTT.

V is TRBV6-4 and J is TRBJ2-3; 7 positions match TRBD1. CDR1 and CDR2 from the germline V gene are MRHNA and SNTAGT. With 5 bases clipped from V and 6 bases from J, the junction kept 8 bases outside the gene matches. The CDR3 spans 14 residues. For the CDR3, the DNA is TGTGCCAGCAGTCCTACAGGGGAGTACGATACGCAGTATTTT. Its translation is CASSPTGEYDTQYF.

The chain has TRBV27 and TRBJ2-1; maybe TRBD2 (6 bases). V dropped 6 bases and J dropped 4 bases, with 13 bases sitting between them. The CDR3 extends over 14 amino acids. CDR1 is MNHEY, CDR2 SMNVEV, per germline (reference sequence). The CDR3 spells CASRMTRDYNEQFF. The CDR3 region has the DNA TGTGCCAGCAGAATGACTAGAGATTACAATGAGCAGTTCTTC.

The gene calls are TRBV2 and TRBJ2-7; TRBD2 is a possible D gene (6 bases). The germline V gene has CDR1 SNHLY and CDR2 FYNNEI. Trimming took off 1 base at V and 6 bases at J, with 13 bases between the two ends. The CDR3 has 14 amino acids. The CDR3 sequence: CASSEGLTSSEQYF. The CDR3 region has the DNA TGTGCCAGCAGTGAAGGATTGACTAGTTCCGAGCAGTACTTC.

The chain uses TRBV7-2 and TRBJ1-3; no clear D. This CDR3 comprises 15 residues. V lost 5 bases and J 0 bases, leaving 11 bases between the germline ends. Germline V gene data show CDR1 as SGHTA and CDR2 as FQGNSA. The CDR3: CASSTVPGSGNTIYF. The CDR3 nucleotides read TGTGCCAGCAGCACAGTACCGGGCTCTGGAAACACCATATATTTT.

This chain links TRBV6-5 with TRBJ2-3; 11 bases map to TRBD1. Germline V CDR1 and CDR2: MNHEY, SVGAGI. The CDR3 covers 15 residues. Trimming cost V 4 bases and J 7 bases; bases outside gene matches: 7. The CDR3: CASSFRDRGSNTQYF. Here the CDR3 DNA reads TGTGCCAGCAGTTTCCGGGACAGGGGGTCGAATACGCAGTATTTT.

V usage is TRBV4-3 and J usage is TRBJ1-2, with unresolved D. The CDR3 covers 14 residues. Trimming stripped 4 bases from V and 4 bases from J, with 13 bases between. Germline V gene sequence: CDR1 LGHNA, CDR2 YSLEER. The CDR3 spells CASSPEREGYGYTF. CDR3 bases: TGCGCCAGCAGCCCCGAAAGGGAGGGCTATGGCTACACCTTC.

V and J are TRBV12-3 or TRBV12-4 and TRBJ2-5; D remains unclear. The CDR3 is 13 amino acids. Trimming took 6 bases from V and 6 from J, leaving 14 bases between them. DNA for the CDR3: TGTGCCAGCAGGGCCAGAGGTGGGCAGACCCAGTACTTC. Translated: CASRARGGQTQYF.

This clone occurred once. The rearrangement uses TRBV3-1 (or the pseudogene TRBV3-2) and TRBJ2-3, with D perhaps TRBD2 (5 bases). Germline V gene lookup returns CDR1 LGHDT and CDR2 YNNKEL (reference sequence). The CDR3 length is 12 residues. With 6 bases removed from V and 5 bases from J, the gap between germline ends came to 9 bases. This CDR3 is CASSSRGDTQYF. The CDR3 coding sequence is TGTGCCAGCAGTTCTCGGGGAGATACGCAGTATTTT.

CDR3 amino acids: CASSSLNPGVAYNEQFF. The CDR3 DNA is TGTGCCAGCAGCTCCCTCAACCCGGGGGTGGCCTACAATGAGCAGTTCTTC. The chain links TRBV7-6 to TRBJ2-1, with D perhaps TRBD2 (6 bases). CDR3 length equals 17 residues. Trimming left V 4 bases short and J 2 bases short, with 18 bases between. Germline assignment: CDR1 SGHVS and CDR2 FNYEAQ.

This chain joins TRBV7-7 and TRBJ2-5; D perhaps matches TRBD2 (5 bases). The CDR3 is 14 amino acids. Germline V lookup: CDR1 SSHAT, CDR2 FNYEAQ (reference sequence). The V gene lost 1 base and the J gene lost 5 bases, with 11 bases spanning the gap. The CDR3, as DNA: TGTGCCAGCAGCTTAGGGGCGGGTGGGGAGACCCAGTACTTC. Translation: CASSLGAGGETQYF.

With regard to this clone: This sample also contains other DNA sequences that code for the same CDR3. The chain is built from TRBV7-9 and TRBJ2-2; D is unresolved. Germline lookup yields CDR1 SEHNR and CDR2 FQNEAQ (reference sequence). The CDR3 sequence is 14 residues long. Trimming took 0 bases from V and 2 from J, leaving 4 bases between them. CDR3 nucleotide sequence: TGTGCCAGCAGCTTAGCCGGTAACACCGGGGAGCTGTTTTTT. Translated: CASSLAGNTGELFF.

The genes are TRBV6-5 and TRBJ2-7; the D call may be TRBD1 or TRBD2 (5 bases each). Germline V gives CDR1 MNHEY, CDR2 SVGAGI. The CDR3 contains 14 residues. V lost 6 bases and J 2 bases, leaving 14 bases between the germline ends. The CDR3 region is CASSPGTYTYEQYF. The DNA for the CDR3 is TGTGCCAGCAGCCCCGGGACCTATACCTACGAGCAGTACTTC.

This chain links TRBV15 with TRBJ2-3; D is unresolved. CDR1 is LNHNV, CDR2 YYDKDF, per germline (reference sequence). This CDR3 has 12 residues. V lost 1 base and J 6 bases, leaving 5 bases between the germline ends. The CDR3 DNA sequence: TGTGCCACCAGCAGAGGGTGGGATACGCAGTATTTT. This encodes CATSRGWDTQYF.

The chain combines TRBV19 with TRBJ1-2; possible D gene TRBD1, 6 bases. Trimming stripped 3 bases from V and 0 bases from J, with 11 bases between. Germline CDR1 and CDR2: LNHDA and SQIVND (reference sequence). The CDR3 has 15 amino acids. CDR3 bases: TGTGCCAGTAGTATGCCGACAGGAGCTAACTATGGCTACACCTTC. Its translation: CASSMPTGANYGYTF.

The chain is built from TRBV24-1 and TRBJ2-1, with D unresolved. The CDR3 consists of 14 residues. Trimming removed 1 base at V and 6 bases at J, with 9 bases between. Germline loops: CDR1 KGHDR, CDR2 SFDVKD. For the CDR3, the DNA is TGTGCCACCAGTGATTTTGGTCTTCCCAATGAGCAGTTCTTC. It is translated as CATSDFGLPNEQFF.

This sequence joins TRBV9 and TRBJ1-2; D remains unclear. Per the germline V gene, CDR1 is SGDLS and CDR2 is YYNGEE. V was trimmed by 2 bases and J by 2 bases, leaving 10 bases between them. The CDR3 is made up of 14 amino acids. The CDR3 region has the DNA TGTGCCAGCAGCGTTACCTCCGGCAACTATGGCTACACCTTC. It yields the protein CASSVTSGNYGYTF.

V and J are TRBV6-2 or TRBV6-3 and TRBJ2-5; 10 positions match TRBD2. Germline V gene sequence: CDR1 MNHEY, CDR2 SVGEGT. The CDR3 runs to 16 residues. Trimming removed 5 bases from V and 0 bases from J; junction bases left unmatched: 6. The CDR3: CASSSYSGGYQETQYF. CDR3 DNA sequence: TGTGCCAGCAGTAGCTATAGCGGGGGGTACCAAGAGACCCAGTACTTC.

The V call is TRBV19, the J call TRBJ1-1, with a possible D match to TRBD1 (6 bases). Trimming pared 3 bases from V and 5 bases from J, leaving 10 bases between. The V gene's germline CDR1 is LNHDA and CDR2 SQIVND (reference sequence). This CDR3 region has 13 residues. The CDR3 sequence is CASSITGRTEAFF. Written as DNA, the CDR3 is TGTGCCAGTAGTATCACAGGGCGGACTGAAGCTTTCTTT.

This chain joins TRBV28 and TRBJ1-2; D is possibly TRBD1 (5 bases). The V end lost 9 bases, the J end lost 1 base, and 15 bases lay between the germline ends. CDR1 is MDHEN, CDR2 SYDVKM, per germline. The CDR3 runs 14 residues. In DNA form, the CDR3 reads TGTGCCAGTTTCCCCGGGGCCCTTAACTATGGCTACACCTTC. Amino acid sequence: CASFPGALNYGYTF.

Comments on this clone: The sample carries other DNA sequences with the same CDR3. The rearrangement uses TRBV28 and TRBJ1-2; D unclear. CDR1 is MDHEN and CDR2 is SYDVKM in the germline V gene. Deletions cut 2 bases from V and 3 bases from J, with 7 bases between. The CDR3 spans 13 residues. The CDR3 DNA follows: TGTGCCAGCAGTTTAACTGGGTACTATGGCTACACCTTC. The encoded protein is CASSLTGYYGYTF.

In its sample, this clone was seen once. This chain links TRBV19 with TRBJ2-1; D unresolved. The CDR3 spans 14 residues. With 1 base removed from V and 6 bases from J, the gap between germline ends came to 10 bases. Germline V gene lookup returns CDR1 LNHDA and CDR2 SQIVND (reference sequence). CDR3 sequence reads: CASSIGVGTNEQFF. CDR3 nucleotide sequence: TGTGCCAGTAGTATAGGAGTAGGCACCAATGAGCAGTTCTTC.